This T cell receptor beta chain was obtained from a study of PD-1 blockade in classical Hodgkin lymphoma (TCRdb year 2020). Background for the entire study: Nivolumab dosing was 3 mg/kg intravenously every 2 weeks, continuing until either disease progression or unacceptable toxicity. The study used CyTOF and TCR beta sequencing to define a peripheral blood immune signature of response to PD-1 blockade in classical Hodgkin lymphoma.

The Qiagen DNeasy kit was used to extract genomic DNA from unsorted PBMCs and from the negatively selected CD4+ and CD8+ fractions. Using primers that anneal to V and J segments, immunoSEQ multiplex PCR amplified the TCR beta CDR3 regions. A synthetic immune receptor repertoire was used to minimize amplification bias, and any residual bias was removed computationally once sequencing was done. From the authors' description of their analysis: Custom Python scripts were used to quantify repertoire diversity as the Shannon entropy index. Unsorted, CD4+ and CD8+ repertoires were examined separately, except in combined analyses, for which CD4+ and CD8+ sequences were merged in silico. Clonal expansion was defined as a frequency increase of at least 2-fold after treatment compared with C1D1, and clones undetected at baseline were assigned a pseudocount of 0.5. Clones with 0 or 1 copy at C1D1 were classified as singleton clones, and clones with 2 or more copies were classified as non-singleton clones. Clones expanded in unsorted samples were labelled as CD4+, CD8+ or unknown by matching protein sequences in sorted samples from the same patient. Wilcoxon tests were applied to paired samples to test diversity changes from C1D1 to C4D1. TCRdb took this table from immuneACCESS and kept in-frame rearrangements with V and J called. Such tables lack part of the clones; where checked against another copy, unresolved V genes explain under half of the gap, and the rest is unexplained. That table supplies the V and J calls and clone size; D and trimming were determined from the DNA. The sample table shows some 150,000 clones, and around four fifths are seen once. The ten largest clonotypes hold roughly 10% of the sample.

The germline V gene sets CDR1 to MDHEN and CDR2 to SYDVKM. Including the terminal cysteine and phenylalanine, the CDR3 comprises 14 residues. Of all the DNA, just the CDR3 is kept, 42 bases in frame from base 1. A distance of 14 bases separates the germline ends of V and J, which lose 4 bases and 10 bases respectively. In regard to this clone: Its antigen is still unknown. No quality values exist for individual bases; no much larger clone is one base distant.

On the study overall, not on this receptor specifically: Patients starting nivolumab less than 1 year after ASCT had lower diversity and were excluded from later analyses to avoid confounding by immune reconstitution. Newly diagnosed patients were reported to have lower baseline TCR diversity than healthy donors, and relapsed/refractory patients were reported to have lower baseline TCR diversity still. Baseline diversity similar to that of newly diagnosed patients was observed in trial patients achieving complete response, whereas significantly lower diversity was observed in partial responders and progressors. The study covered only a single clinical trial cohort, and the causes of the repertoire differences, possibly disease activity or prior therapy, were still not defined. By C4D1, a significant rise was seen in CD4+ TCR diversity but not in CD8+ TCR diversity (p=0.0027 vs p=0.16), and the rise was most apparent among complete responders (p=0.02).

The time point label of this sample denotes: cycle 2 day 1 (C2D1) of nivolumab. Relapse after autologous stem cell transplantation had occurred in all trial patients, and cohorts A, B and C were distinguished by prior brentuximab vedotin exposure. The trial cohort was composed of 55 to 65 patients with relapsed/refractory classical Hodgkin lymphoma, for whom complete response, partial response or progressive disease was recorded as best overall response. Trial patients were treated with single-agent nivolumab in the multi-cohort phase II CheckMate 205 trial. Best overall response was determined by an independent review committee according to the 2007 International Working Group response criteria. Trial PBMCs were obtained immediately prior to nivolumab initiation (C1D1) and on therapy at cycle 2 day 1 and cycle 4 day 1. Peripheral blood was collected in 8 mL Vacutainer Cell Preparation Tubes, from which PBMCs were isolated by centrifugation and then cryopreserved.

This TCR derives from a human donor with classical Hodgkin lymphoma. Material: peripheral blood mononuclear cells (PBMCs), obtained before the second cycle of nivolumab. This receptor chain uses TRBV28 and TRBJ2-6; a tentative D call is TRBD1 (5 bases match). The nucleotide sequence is TGTGCCAGCAGTTCCTCAGGGATTACTAACGTCCTGACTTTC. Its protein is CASSSSGITNVLTF. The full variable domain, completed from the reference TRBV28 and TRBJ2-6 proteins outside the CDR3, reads DVKVTQSSRYLVKRTGEKVFLECVQDMDHENMFWYRQDPGLGLRLIYFSYDVKMKEKGDIPEGYSVSREKKERFSLILESASTNQTSMYLCASSSSGITNVLTFGAGSRLTVL.